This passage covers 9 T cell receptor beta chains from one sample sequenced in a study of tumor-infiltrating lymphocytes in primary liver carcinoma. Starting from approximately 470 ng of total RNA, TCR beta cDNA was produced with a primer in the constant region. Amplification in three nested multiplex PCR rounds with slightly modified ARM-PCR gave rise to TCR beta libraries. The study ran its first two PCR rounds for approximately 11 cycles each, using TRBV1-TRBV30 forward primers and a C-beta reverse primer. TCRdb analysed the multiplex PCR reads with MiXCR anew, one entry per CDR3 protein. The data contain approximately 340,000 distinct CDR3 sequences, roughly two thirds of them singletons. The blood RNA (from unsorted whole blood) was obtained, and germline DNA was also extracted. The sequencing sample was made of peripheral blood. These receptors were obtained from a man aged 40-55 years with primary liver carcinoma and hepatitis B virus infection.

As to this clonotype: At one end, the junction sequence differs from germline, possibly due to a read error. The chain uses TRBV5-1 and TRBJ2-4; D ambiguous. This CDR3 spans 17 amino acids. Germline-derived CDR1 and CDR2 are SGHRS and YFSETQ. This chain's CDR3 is CAGSLLRIPLAKNIQYF. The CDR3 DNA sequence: TGCGCCGGCAGCTTACTAAGGATACCACTAGCCAAAAACATTCAGTACTTC.

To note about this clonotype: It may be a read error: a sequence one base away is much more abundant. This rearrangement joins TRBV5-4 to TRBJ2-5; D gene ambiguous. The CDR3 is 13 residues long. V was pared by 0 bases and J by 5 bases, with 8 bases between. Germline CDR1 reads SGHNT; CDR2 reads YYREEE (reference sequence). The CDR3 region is CASSLGDMETQYF. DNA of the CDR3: TGTGCCAGCAGCTTGGGTGACATGGAGACCCAGTACTTC.

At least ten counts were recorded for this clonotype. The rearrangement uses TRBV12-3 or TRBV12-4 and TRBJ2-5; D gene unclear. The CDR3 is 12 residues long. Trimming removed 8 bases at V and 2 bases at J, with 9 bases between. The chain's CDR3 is CASRVGQETQYF. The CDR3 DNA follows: TGTGCCAGCCGCGTTGGACAAGAGACCCAGTACTTC.

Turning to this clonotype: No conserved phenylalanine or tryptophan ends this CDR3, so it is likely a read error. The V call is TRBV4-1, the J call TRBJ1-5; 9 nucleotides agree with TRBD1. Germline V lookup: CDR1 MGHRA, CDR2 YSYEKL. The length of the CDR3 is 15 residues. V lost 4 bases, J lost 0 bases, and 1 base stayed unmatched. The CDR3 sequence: CASSRTGDSNQPQHL. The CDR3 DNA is TGCGCCAGCAGCCGGACAGGGGATAGCAATCAGCCCCAGCATCTT.

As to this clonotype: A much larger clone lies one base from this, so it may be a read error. The chain's CDR3 is CASSHLRKEQYF. CDR3 nucleotide sequence: TGTGCCAGCAGCCACCTTAGAAAGGAGCAGTACTTC. This chain joins TRBV6-2 or TRBV6-3 and TRBJ2-7; D unresolved. Germline V gene sequence: CDR1 MNHEY, CDR2 SVGEGT. The V gene lost 6 bases and the J gene lost 7 bases, with 13 bases spanning the gap. CDR3 length: 12 amino acids.

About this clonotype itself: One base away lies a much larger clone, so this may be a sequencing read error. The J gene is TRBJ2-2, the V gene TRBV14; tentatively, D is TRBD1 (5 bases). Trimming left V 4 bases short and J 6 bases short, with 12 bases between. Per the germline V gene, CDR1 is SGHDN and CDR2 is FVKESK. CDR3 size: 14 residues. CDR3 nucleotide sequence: TGTGCCAGCAGCCGGCTCCTACAGGCCGGGGAGCTGTTTTTT. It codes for CASSRLLQAGELFF.

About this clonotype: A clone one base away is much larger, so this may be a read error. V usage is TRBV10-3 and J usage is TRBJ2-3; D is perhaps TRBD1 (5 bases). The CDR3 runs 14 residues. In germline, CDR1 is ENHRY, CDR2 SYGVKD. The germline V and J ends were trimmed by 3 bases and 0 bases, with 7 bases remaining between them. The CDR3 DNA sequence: TGTGCCATCAGTGAAAGGGGCAGCACAGATACGCAGTATTTT. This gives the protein CAISERGSTDTQYF.

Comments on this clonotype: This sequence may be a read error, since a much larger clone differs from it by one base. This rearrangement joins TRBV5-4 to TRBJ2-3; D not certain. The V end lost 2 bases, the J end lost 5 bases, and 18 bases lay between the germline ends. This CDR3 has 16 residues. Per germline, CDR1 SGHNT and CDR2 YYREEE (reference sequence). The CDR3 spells CASSLKLGSHLDTQYF. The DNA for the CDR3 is TGTGCCAGCAGCTTAAAGCTTGGTAGCCATCTAGATACGCAGTATTTT.

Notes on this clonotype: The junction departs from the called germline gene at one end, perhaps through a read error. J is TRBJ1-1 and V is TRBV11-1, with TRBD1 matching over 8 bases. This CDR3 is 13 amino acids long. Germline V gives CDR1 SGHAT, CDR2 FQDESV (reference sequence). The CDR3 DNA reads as TGTGCCAGCACCTTACAGGGGGGCACTGAAGTTTTCTTT. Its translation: CASTLQGGTEVFF.